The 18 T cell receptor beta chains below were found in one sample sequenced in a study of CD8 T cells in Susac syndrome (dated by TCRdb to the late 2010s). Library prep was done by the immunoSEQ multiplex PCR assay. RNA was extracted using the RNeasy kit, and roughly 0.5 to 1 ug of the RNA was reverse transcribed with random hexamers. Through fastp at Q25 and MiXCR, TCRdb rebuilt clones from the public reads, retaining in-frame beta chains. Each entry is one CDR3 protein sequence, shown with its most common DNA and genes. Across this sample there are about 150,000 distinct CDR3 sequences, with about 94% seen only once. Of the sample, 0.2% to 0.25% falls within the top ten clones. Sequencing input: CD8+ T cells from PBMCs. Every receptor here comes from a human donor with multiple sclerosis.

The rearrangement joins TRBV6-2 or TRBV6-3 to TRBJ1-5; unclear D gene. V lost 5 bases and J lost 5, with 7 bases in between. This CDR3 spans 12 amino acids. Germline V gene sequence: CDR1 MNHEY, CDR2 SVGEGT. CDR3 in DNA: TGTGCCAGCAGTAGTTGGGATCAGCCCCAGCATTTT. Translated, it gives CASSSWDQPQHF.

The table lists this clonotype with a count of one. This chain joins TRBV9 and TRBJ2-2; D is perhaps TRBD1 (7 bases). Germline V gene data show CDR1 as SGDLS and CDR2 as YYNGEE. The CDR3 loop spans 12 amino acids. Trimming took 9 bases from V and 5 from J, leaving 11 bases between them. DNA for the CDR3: TGTGCCACAGGGGGGACGACCGGGGAGCTGTTTTTT. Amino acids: CATGGTTGELFF.

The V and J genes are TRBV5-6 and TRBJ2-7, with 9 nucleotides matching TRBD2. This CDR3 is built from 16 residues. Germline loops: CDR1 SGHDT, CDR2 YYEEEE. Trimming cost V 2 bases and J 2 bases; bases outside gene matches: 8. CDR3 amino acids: CASSFPASGTTYEQYF. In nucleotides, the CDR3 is TGTGCCAGCAGCTTTCCCGCTAGCGGGACCACCTACGAGCAGTACTTC.

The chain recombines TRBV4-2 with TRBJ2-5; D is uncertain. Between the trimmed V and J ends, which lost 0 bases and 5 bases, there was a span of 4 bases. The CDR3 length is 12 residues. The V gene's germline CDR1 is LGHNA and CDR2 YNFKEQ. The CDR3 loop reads CASSQDTETQYF. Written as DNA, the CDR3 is TGTGCCAGCAGCCAAGATACGGAGACCCAGTACTTC.

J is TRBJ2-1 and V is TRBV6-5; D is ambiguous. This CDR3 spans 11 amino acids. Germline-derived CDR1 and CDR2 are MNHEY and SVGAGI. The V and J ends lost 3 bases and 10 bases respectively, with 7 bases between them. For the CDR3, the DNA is TGTGCCAGCAGTTATGGTTGGGAGCAGTTCTTC. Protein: CASSYGWEQFF.

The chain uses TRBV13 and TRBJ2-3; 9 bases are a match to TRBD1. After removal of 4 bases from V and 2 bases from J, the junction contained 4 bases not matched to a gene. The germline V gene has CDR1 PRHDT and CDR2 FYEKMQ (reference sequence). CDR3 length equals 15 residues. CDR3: CASSSTGGFTDTQYF. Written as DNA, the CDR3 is TGTGCCAGCAGCTCGACAGGGGGTTTCACAGATACGCAGTATTTT.

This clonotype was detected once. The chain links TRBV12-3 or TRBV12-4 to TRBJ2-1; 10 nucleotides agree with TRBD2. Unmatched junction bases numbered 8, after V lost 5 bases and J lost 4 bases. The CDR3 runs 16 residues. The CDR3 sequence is CASSPRWTSGYNEQFF. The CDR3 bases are TGTGCCAGCAGTCCAAGGTGGACTAGCGGATACAATGAGCAGTTCTTC.

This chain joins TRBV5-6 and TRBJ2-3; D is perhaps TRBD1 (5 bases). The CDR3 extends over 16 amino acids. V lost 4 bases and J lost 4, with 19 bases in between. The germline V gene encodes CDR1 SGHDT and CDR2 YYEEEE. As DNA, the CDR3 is TGTGCCAGCAGCCCAGGAACAGGATTTAGAGCAGATACGCAGTATTTT. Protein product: CASSPGTGFRADTQYF.

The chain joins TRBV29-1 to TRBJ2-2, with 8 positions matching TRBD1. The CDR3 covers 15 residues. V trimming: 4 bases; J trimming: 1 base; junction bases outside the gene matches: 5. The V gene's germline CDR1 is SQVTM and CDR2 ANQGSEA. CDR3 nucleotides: TGCAGCGTTGCCGGGGGACAGGTGAACACCGGGGAGCTGTTTTTT. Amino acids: CSVAGGQVNTGELFF.

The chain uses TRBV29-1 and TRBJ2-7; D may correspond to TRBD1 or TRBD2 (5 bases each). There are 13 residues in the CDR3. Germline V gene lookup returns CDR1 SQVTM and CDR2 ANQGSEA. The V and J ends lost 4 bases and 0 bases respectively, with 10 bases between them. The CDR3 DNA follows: TGCAGCGTTGTTTCAGGGACCTCCTACGAGCAGTACTTC. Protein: CSVVSGTSYEQYF.

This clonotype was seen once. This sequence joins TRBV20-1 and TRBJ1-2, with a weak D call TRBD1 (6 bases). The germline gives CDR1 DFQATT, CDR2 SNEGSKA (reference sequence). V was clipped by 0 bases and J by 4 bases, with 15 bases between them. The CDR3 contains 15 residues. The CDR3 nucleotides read TGCAGTGCTAGAGATAGGGGGGACTGGGGCTATGGCTACACCTTC. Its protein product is CSARDRGDWGYGYTF.

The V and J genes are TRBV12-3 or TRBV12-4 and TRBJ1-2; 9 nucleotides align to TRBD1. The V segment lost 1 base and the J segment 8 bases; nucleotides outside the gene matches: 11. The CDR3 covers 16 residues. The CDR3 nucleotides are TGTGCCAGCAGTTTAGTAAGAGTGGACAGGGGCCAAGGCTACACCTTC. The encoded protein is CASSLVRVDRGQGYTF.

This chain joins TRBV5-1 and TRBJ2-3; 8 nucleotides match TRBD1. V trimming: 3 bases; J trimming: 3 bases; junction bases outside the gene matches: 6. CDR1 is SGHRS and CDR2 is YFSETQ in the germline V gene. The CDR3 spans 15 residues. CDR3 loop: CASSSRQGKTDTQYF. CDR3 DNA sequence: TGCGCCAGCAGCTCCCGACAGGGGAAAACAGATACGCAGTATTTT.

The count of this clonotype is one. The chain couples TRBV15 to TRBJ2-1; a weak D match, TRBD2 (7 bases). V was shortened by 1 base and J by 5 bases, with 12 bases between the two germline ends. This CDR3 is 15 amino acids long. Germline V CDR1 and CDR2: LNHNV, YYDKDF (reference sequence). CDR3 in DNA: TGTGCCACCAGCAGAGGGGAGGGGGACGACAATGAGCAGTTCTTC. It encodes CATSRGEGDDNEQFF.

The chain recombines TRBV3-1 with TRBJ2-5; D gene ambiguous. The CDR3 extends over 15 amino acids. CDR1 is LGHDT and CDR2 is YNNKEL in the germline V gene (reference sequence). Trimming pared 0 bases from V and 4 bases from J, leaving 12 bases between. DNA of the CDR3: TGTGCCAGCAGCCAAGATCTATCCAAGGGAGAGACCCAGTACTTC. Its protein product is CASSQDLSKGETQYF.

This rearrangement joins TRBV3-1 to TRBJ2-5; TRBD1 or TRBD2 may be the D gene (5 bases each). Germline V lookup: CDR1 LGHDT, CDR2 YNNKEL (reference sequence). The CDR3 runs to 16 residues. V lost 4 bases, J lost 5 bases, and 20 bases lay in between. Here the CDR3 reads CASSLVGRGAGETQYF. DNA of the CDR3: TGTGCCAGCAGCCTTGTAGGTCGAGGGGCTGGTGAGACCCAGTACTTC.

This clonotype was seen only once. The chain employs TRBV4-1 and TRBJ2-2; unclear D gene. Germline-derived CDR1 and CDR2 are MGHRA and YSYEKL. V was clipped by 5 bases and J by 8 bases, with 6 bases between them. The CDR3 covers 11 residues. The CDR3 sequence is CASSDRGELFF. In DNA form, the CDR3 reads TGCGCCAGCAGCGATAGGGGGGAGCTGTTTTTT.

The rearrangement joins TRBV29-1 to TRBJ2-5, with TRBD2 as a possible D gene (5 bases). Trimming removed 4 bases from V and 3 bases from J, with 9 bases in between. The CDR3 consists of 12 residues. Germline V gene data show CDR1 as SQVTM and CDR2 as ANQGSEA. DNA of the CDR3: TGCAGCGTTGGTACTAGGGAAGAGACCCAGTACTTC. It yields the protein CSVGTREETQYF.